The 6 T cell receptor beta chains listed next were all sequenced from one sample in a study of graft-versus-host responses after intestinal transplantation. Repertoires were generated with immunoSEQ multiplex PCR, while TCRdb's copy carries only in-frame clones and drops some. The table lists tens of thousands of clones, 30% to 40% of them singletons, with over 7.5% in the top ten. The plating included some 200,000 irradiated, violet-dye-labeled stimulator cells together with some 200,000 CFSE-labeled responder cells. Source: alloreactive CD8+ T cells from a mixed lymphocyte reaction culture, taken before intestinal transplant. Stated subset: CFSE-low proliferating T cells sorted from roughly six-day pre-transplant mixed lymphocyte reaction (GvH or HvG direction). Every receptor here comes from a human patient who received an intestinal transplant.

CDR3 in DNA: TGTGCCAGCAGTTACGAGGGTTCAGGCACAGATACGCAGTATTTT. It codes for CASSYEGSGTDTQYF. This chain connects TRBV6-5 to TRBJ2-3, with a weak D call TRBD2 (5 bases). Between the trimmed V and J ends, which lost 2 bases and 1 base, there was a span of 10 bases. The CDR3 is 15 residues long. CDR1 and CDR2 from the germline V gene are MNHEY and SVGAGI.

The chain has TRBV7-2 and TRBJ2-3, with D possibly being TRBD1 (5 bases). From germline, CDR1 is SGHTA and CDR2 FQGNSA. The V and J ends lost 3 bases and 0 bases respectively, with 10 bases between them. This CDR3 has 15 amino acids. As DNA, the CDR3 is TGTGCCAGCAGCTTTTGGACAACTAGCACAGATACGCAGTATTTT. Translated, it gives CASSFWTTSTDTQYF.

The chain uses TRBV11-2 and TRBJ2-5; D unclear. The CDR3 loop spans 13 amino acids. Deletions cut 0 bases from V and 5 bases from J, with 7 bases between. Per germline, CDR1 SGHAT and CDR2 FQNNGV. The DNA for the CDR3 is TGTGCCAGCAGCTTAGAGGGCTGGGAGACCCAGTACTTC. Its translation: CASSLEGWETQYF.

This clone was seen more than once but under ten times. The chain employs TRBV19 and TRBJ1-6; no firm D call. V was shortened by 4 bases and J by 0 bases, with 13 bases between the two germline ends. This CDR3 has 17 amino acids. Germline V gene sequence: CDR1 LNHDA, CDR2 SQIVND (reference sequence). The chain's CDR3 is CASSKQEWSSYNSPLHF. The CDR3 nucleotides are TGTGCCAGTAGTAAACAAGAGTGGAGCTCCTATAATTCACCCCTCCACTTT.

Sample share makes this clone medium-sized (0.01 to 0.1%). This chain joins TRBV10-3 and TRBJ2-5; 9 bases agree with TRBD2. The germline gives CDR1 ENHRY, CDR2 SYGVKD. The CDR3 length is 16 residues. With V trimmed by 0 bases and J by 5 bases, 7 bases remained unmatched. The CDR3 protein is CAISESASGTRETQYF. As DNA, the CDR3 is TGTGCCATCAGTGAGTCGGCTAGCGGGACGCGGGAGACCCAGTACTTC.

The CDR3 loop reads CASSAGTGYEQYF. CDR3 DNA sequence: TGTGCCAGTAGCGCCGGGACAGGGTACGAGCAGTACTTC. V gene TRBV19 combines with J gene TRBJ2-7, with 9 bases aligning to TRBD1. CDR3 length: 13 residues. The germline CDR1 and CDR2 sequences are LNHDA and SQIVND (reference sequence). V lost 6 bases to trimming and J lost 4 bases; unmatched junction nucleotides: 4.